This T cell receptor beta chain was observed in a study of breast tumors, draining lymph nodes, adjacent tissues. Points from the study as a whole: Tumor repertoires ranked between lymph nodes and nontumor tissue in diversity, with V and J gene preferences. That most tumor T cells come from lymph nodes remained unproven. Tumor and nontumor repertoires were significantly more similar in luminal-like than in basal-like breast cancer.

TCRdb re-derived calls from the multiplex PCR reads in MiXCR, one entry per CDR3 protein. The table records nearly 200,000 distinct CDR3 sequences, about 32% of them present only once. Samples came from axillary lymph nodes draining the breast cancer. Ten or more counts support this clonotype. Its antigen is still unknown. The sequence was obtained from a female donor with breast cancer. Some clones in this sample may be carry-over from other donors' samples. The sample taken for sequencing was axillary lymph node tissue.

The CDR3 reads CASRQEGDEKLFF. The CDR3 DNA follows: TGTGCCAGTAGGCAGGAAGGGGATGAAAAACTGTTTTTT. J is TRBJ1-4 and V is TRBV19, with TRBD1 as a possible D gene (5 bases). Germline lookup yields CDR1 LNHDA and CDR2 SQIVND (reference sequence). The CDR3 runs 13 residues. V was shortened by 6 bases and J by 6 bases, with 11 bases between the two germline ends.